The TCR beta chain under discussion was sequenced for a study of shared clonotypes between healthy human individuals. Study context: Each donor contributed plates that comprised three CD4 naive, three CD4 memory, two CD8 naive and one CD8 memory.

As regards this clone: Antigen unknown.

Sequencing was performed with immunoSEQ multiplex PCR; in TCRdb, only in-frame clones are kept and a portion is missing. The repertoire holds about 1.1 million clones, with more than 75% as singletons. Germline assignment: CDR1 SGHVS and CDR2 FQNEAQ. V gave up 1 base and J gave up 3 bases, with 10 bases separating them. This CDR3 spans 14 amino acids. Findings and caveats of the study: Naive subsets generally exceeded memory subsets in estimated richness.

The V call is TRBV7-8, the J call TRBJ2-7; D gene unclear. The TCR was taken from a man in his late teens or twenties in good health. Some clones in this sample may be carry-over from other donors' samples. Sequencing was performed on memory CD4+ T cells from PBMCs. Regarding subset: CD45RA-negative fraction. The CDR3 sequence: CASSLETQNYEQYF. The CDR3 region has the DNA TGTGCCAGCAGCTTAGAGACACAGAACTACGAGCAGTACTTC.